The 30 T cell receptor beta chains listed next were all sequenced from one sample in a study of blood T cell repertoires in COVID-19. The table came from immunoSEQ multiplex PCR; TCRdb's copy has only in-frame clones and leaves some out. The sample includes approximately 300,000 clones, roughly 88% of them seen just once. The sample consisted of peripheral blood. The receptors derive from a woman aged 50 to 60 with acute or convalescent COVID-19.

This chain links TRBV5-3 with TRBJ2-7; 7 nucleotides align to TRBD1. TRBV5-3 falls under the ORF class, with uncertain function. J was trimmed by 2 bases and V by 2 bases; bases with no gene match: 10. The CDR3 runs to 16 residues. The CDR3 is CARSFTPDRRAYEQYF. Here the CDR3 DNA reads TGTGCCAGAAGCTTCACACCGGACAGGCGAGCCTACGAGCAGTACTTC.

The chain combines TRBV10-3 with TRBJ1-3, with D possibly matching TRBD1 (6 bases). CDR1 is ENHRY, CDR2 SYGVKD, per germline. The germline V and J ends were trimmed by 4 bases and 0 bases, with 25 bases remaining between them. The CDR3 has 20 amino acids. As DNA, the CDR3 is TGTGCCATCAGTGTACTAGAATCGGTGCGGGGGCCCAGCTCTGGAAACACCATATATTTT. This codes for CAISVLESVRGPSSGNTIYF.

This chain's CDR3 is CATSRDLQGRTEAFF. DNA for the CDR3: TGTGCCACCAGCAGAGATTTACAGGGGAGGACTGAAGCTTTCTTT. The chain has TRBV15 and TRBJ1-1; 7 positions agree with TRBD1. After removal of 0 bases from V and 5 bases from J, the junction contained 6 bases not matched to a gene. Germline V gives CDR1 LNHNV, CDR2 YYDKDF (reference sequence). The CDR3 covers 15 residues.

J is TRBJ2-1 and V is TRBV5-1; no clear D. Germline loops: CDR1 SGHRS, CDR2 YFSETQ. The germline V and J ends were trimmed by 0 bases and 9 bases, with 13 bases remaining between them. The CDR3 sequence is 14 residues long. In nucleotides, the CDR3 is TGCGCCAGCAGCTTGGATTGGCGGTCCGGTGAGCAGTTCTTC. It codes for CASSLDWRSGEQFF.

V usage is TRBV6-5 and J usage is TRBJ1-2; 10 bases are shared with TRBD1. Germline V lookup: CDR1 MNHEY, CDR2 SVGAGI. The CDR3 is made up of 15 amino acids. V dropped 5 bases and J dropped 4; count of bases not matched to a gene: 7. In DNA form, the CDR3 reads TGTGCCAGCAGTCTCAACCGGGACAGGGGCTATGGCTACACCTTC. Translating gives CASSLNRDRGYGYTF.

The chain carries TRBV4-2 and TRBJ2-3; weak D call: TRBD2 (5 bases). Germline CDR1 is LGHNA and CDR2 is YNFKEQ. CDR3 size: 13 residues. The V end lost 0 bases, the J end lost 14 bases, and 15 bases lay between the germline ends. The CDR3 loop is CASSQEGSRAGYF. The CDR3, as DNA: TGTGCCAGCAGCCAAGAAGGGTCCCGGGCGGGGTATTTT.

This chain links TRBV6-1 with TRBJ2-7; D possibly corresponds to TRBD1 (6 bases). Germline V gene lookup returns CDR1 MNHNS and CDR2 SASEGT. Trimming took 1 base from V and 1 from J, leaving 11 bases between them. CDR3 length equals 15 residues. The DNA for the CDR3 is TGTGCCAGCAGTGAAGGAGGGGACACATCCTACGAGCAGTACTTC. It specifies CASSEGGDTSYEQYF.

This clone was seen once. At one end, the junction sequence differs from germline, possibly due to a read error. The DNA for the CDR3 is TGTGCCAGCAGTTACGCAGCAAACTATGGCTGCACCTTC. It translates to CASSYAANYGCTF. V gene TRBV28 combines with J gene TRBJ1-2, with D unclear. The CDR3 has 13 amino acids. Germline V gene data show CDR1 as MDHEN and CDR2 as SYDVKM.

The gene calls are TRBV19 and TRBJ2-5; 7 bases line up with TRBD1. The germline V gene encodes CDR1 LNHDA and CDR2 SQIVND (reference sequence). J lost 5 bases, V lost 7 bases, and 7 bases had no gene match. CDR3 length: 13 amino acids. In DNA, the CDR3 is TGTGCCAGTAACCAGGGGGTCCCGGAGACCCAGTACTTC. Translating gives CASNQGVPETQYF.

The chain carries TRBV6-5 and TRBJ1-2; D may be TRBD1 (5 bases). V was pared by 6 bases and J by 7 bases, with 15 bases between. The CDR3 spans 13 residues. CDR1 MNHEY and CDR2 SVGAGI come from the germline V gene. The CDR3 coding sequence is TGTGCCAGCAGGGTTACAGGTCTTCTTGGCTACACCTTC. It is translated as CASRVTGLLGYTF.

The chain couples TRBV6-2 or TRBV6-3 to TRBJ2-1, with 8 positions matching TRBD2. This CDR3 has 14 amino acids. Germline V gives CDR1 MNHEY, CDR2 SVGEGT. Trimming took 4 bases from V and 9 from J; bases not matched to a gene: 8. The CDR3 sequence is CASSFLAGWGEQFF. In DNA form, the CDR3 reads TGTGCCAGCAGTTTCCTAGCGGGCTGGGGTGAGCAGTTCTTC.

CDR3 loop: CASSHTLAYGYTF. In DNA form, the CDR3 reads TGTGCCAGCAGTCACACCTTAGCCTATGGCTACACCTTC. This sequence joins TRBV27 and TRBJ1-2, with D uncertain. The CDR3 extends over 13 amino acids. CDR1 and CDR2 (germline): MNHEY, SMNVEV (reference sequence). V lost 5 bases and J lost 4, with 11 bases in between.

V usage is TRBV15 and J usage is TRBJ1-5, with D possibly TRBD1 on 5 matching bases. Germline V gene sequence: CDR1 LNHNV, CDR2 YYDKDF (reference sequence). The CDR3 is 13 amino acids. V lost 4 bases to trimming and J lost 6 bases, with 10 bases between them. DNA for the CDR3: TGTGCCACCAGCATTGGGAGGGGTCAGCCCCAGCATTTT. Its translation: CATSIGRGQPQHF.

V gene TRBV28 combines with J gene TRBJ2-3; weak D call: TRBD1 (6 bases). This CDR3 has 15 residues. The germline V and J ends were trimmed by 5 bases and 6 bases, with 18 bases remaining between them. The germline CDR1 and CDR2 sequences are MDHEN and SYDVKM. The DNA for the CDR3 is TGTGCCAGCAGTCAATTTAGCAGGGGACGGGATACGCAGTATTTT. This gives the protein CASSQFSRGRDTQYF.

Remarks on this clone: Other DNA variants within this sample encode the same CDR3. CDR3 in amino acids: CASSVTGYYGYTF. Written as DNA, the CDR3 is TGTGCCAGCAGCGTTACAGGGTACTATGGCTACACCTTC. The chain joins TRBV28 to TRBJ1-2, with a weak D call TRBD1 (6 bases). CDR3 size: 13 residues. V lost 6 bases and J 3 bases, leaving 11 bases between the germline ends. Germline CDR1 is MDHEN and CDR2 is SYDVKM.

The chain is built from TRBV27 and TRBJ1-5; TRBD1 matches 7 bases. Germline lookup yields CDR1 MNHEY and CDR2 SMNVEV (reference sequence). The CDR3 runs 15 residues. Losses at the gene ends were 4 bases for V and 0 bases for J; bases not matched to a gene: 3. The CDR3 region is CASSSYRGSNQPQHF. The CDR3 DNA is TGTGCCAGCAGTTCCTACAGGGGTAGCAATCAGCCCCAGCATTTT.

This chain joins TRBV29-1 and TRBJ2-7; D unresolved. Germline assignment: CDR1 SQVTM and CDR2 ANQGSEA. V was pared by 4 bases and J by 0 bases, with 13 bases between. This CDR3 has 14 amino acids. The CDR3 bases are TGCAGCGTTGCGCTCGAGACATACTCCTACGAGCAGTACTTC. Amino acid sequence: CSVALETYSYEQYF.

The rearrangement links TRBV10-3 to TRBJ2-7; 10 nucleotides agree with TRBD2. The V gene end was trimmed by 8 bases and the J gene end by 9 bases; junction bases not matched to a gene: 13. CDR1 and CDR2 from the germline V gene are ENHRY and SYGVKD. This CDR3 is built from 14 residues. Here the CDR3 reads CAISSSGGPIRQYF. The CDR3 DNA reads TGTGCCATCTCTAGTAGCGGGGGGCCGATTAGGCAGTACTTC.

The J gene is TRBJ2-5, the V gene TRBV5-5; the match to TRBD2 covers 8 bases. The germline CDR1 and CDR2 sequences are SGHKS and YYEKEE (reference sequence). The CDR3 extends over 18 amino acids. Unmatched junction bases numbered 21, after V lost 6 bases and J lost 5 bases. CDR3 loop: CASNTARGASGSGETQYF. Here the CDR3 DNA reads TGTGCCAGCAACACCGCCCGGGGGGCCAGCGGGAGTGGGGAGACCCAGTACTTC.

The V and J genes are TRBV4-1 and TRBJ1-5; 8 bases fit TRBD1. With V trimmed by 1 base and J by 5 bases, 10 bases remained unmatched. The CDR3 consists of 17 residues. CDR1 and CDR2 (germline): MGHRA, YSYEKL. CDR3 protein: CASSQGPGQAIYQPQHF. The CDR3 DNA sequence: TGCGCCAGCAGCCAAGGTCCGGGACAGGCTATCTATCAGCCCCAGCATTTT.

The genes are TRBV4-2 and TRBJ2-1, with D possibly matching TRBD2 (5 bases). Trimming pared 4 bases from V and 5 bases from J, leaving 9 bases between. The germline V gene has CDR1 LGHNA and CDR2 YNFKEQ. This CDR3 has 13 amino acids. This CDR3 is CASSPETNNEQFF. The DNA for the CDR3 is TGTGCCAGCAGCCCCGAGACTAACAATGAGCAGTTCTTC.

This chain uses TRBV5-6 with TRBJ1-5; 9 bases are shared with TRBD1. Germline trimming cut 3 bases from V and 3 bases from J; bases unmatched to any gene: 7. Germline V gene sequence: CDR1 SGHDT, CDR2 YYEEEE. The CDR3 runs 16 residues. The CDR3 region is CASSYRTGVINQPQHF. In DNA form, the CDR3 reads TGTGCCAGCAGCTACCGGACAGGGGTCATCAATCAGCCCCAGCATTTT.

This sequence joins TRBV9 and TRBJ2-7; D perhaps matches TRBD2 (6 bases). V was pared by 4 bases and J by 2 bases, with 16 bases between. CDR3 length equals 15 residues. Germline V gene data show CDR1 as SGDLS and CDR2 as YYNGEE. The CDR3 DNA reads TGTGCCAGCAGCTCACGGGGGACCGCAGCCTACGAGCAGTACTTC. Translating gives CASSSRGTAAYEQYF. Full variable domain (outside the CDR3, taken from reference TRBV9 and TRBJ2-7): DSGVTQTPKHLITATGQRVTLRCSPRSGDLSVYWYQQSLDQGLQFLIQYYNGEERAKGNILERFSAQQFPDLHSELNLSSLELGDSALYFCASSSRGTAAYEQYFGPGTRLTVT.

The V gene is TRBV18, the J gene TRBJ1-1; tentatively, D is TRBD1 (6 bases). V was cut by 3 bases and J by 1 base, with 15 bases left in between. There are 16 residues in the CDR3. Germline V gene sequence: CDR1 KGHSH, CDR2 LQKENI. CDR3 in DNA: TGTGCCAGCTCACCCGGACAGCCCCGGAGGAACACTGAAGCTTTCTTT. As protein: CASSPGQPRRNTEAFF.

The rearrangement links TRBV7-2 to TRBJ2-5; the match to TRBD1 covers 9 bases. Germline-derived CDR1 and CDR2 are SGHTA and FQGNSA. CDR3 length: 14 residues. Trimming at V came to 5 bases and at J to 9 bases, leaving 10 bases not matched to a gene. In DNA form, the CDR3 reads TGTGCCAGCAGCGCGGGACAGGGTGCCGGCGCCCAGTACTTC. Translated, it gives CASSAGQGAGAQYF.

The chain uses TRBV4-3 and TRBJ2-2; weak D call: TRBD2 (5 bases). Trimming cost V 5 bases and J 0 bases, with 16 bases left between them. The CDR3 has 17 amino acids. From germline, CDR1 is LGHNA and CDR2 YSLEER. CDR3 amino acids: CASSLSGFGTNTGELFF. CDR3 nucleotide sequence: TGCGCCAGCAGCTTAAGCGGTTTCGGGACGAACACCGGGGAGCTGTTTTTT.

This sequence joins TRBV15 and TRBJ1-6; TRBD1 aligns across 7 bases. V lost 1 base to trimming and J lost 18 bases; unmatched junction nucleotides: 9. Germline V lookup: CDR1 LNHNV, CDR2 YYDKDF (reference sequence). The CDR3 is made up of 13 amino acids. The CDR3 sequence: CATSRVTGAPTHF. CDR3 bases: TGTGCCACCAGCAGAGTCACAGGGGCCCCTACCCACTTT.

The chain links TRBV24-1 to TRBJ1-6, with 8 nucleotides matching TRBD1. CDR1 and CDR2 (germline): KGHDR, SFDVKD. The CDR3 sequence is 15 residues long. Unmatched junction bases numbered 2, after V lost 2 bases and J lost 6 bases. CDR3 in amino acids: CATSDSGQVNSPLHF. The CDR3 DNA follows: TGTGCCACCAGTGATTCGGGACAGGTTAATTCACCCCTCCACTTT.

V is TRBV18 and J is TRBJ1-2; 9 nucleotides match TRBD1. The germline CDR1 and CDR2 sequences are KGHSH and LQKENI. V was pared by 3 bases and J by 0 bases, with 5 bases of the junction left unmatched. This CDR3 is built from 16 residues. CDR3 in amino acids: CASSPIWTGANYGYTF. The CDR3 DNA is TGTGCCAGCTCACCGATCTGGACAGGGGCTAACTATGGCTACACCTTC.

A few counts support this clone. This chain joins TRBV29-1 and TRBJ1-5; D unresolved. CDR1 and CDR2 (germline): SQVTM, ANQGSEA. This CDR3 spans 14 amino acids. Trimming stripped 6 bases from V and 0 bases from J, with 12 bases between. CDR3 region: CSVVTSYSNQPQHF. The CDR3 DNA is TGCAGCGTCGTGACAAGCTATAGCAATCAGCCCCAGCATTTT.